The present T cell receptor beta chain was sequenced within a study of chemoradiotherapy in HPV16-positive cancers. Study overall: Functional T-cell assays on a couple of HPV16-positive patients' cells defined candidate HPV-specific clones and common TCR motifs.

Clones were sequenced by immunoSEQ multiplex PCR, and TCRdb holds only the in-frame ones, with some missing. The sample has around 33,000 clones; about 91% are singletons. This CDR3 region has 14 residues. V was pared by 5 bases and J by 1 base, with 12 bases between. Germline V lookup: CDR1 MNHNS, CDR2 SASEGT. This clonotype originated in a human donor with HPV-associated anogenital cancer. This rearrangement joins TRBV6-1 to TRBJ2-7; tentatively, D is TRBD2 (6 bases). The starting material was blood, obtained from a patient who underwent chemoradiotherapy. The CDR3 sequence: CASSQGGTSYEQYF. The CDR3 DNA follows: TGTGCCAGCAGTCAAGGAGGGACGTCCTACGAGCAGTACTTC.